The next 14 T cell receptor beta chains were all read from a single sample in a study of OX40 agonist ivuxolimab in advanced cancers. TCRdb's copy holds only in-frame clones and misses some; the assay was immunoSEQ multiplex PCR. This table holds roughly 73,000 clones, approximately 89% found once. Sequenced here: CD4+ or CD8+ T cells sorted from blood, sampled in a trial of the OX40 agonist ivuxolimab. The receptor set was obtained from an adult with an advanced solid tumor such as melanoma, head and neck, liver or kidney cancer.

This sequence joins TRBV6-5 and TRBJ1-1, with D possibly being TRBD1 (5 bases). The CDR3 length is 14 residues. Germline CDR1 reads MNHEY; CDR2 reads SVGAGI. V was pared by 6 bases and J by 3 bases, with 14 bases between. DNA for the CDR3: TGTGCCAGCAGGAAGGGAGTGGGGGACACTGAAGCTTTCTTT. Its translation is CASRKGVGDTEAFF.

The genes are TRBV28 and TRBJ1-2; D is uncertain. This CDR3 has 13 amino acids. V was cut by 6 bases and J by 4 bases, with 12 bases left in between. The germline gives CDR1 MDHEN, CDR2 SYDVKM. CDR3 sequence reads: CASSSPGSYGYTF. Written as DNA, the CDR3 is TGTGCCAGCAGCTCCCCCGGGTCCTATGGCTACACCTTC.

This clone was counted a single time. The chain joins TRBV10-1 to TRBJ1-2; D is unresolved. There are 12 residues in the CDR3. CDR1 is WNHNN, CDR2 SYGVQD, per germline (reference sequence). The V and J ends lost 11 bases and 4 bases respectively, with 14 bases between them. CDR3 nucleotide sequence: TGCGCCGCCCCCCCGGCCTCCTATGGCTACACCTTC. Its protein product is CAAPPASYGYTF.

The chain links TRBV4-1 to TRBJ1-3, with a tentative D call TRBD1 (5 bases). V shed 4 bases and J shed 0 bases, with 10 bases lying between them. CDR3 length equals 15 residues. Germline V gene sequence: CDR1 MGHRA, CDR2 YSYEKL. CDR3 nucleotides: TGCGCCAGCAGCCTCGACAGCTACTCTGGAAACACCATATATTTT. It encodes CASSLDSYSGNTIYF.

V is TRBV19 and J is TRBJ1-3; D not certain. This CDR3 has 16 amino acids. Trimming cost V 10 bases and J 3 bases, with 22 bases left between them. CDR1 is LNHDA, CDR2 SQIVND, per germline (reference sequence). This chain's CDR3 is CATTLRSPDDGNTIYF. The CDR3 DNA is TGTGCCACAACTCTAAGGTCCCCTGATGATGGAAACACCATATATTTT.

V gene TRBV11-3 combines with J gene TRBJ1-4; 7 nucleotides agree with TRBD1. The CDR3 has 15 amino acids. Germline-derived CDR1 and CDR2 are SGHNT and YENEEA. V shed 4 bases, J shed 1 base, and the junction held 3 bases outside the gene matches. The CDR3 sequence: CASSSTGLTNEKLFF. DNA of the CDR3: TGTGCCAGCAGCTCGACAGGGTTAACTAATGAAAAACTGTTTTTT.

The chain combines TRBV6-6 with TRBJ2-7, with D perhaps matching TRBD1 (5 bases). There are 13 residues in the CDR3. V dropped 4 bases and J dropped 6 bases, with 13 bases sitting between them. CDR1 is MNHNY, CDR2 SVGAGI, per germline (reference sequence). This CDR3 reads CASSFPGQGEQYF. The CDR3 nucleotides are TGTGCCAGCAGTTTCCCAGGGCAAGGCGAGCAGTACTTC.

CDR3 sequence: CASSLELGQRNTEAFF. CDR3 nucleotides: TGTGCCAGCAGCTTAGAGTTGGGACAGAGGAACACTGAAGCTTTCTTT. The J gene is TRBJ1-1, the V gene TRBV11-1; 7 bases map to TRBD1. V shed 1 base and J 1 base; nucleotides not matched to a gene: 6. The V gene's germline CDR1 is SGHAT and CDR2 FQDESV (reference sequence). The CDR3 is 16 amino acids.

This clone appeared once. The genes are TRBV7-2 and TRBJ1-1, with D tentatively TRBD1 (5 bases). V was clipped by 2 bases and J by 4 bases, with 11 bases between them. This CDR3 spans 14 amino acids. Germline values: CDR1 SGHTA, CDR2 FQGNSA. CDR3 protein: CASSLSGDPTEAFF. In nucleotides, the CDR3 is TGTGCCAGCAGCTTATCCGGGGACCCCACTGAAGCTTTCTTT.

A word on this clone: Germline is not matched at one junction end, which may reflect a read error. Here the CDR3 DNA reads TGTGCTAGCAGTCGACTAGGCGGCACAGATACGCAGTATTTT. This translates into CASSRLGGTDTQYF. The genes are TRBV7-7 and TRBJ2-3; the D gene is possibly TRBD2 (6 bases). CDR3 size: 14 residues. CDR1 is SSHAT and CDR2 is FNYEAQ in the germline V gene (reference sequence).

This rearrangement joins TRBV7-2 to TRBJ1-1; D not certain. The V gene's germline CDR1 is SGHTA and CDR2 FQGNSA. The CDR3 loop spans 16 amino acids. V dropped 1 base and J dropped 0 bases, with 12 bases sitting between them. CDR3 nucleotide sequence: TGTGCCAGCAGCTTAGGAGGTTTCTCGATGAACACTGAAGCTTTCTTT. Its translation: CASSLGGFSMNTEAFF.

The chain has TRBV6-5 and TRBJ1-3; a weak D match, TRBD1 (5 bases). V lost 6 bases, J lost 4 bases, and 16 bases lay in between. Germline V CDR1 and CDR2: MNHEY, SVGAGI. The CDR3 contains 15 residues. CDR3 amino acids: CASSDRPSGGNTIYF. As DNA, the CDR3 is TGTGCCAGCAGCGACAGACCTTCGGGGGGAAACACCATATATTTT.

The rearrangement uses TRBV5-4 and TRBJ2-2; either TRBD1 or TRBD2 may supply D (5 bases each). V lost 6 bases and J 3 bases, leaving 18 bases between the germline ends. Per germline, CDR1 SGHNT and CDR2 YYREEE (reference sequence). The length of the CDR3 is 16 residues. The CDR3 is CASTPVRGADTGELFF. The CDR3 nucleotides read TGTGCCAGCACCCCGGTTCGAGGGGCGGACACCGGGGAGCTGTTTTTT.

The CDR3, as DNA: TGTGCCAGCAGTTACCCGGGGCAGGGACAGGGCGGCTACACCTTC. This gives the protein CASSYPGQGQGGYTF. V is TRBV6-6 and J is TRBJ1-2; TRBD1 agrees at 9 bases. The CDR3 is made up of 15 amino acids. Germline CDR1 reads MNHNY; CDR2 reads SVGAGI (reference sequence). The junction had 9 bases not matched to a gene; V was cut back by 2 bases and J by 8 bases.